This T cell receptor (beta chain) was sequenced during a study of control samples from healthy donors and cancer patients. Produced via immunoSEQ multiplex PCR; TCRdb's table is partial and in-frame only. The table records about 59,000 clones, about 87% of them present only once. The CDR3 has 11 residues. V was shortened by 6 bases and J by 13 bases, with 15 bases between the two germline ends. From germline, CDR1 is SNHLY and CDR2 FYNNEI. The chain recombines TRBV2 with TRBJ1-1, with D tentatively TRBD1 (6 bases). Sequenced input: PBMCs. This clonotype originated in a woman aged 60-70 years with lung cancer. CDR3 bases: TGTGCCAGCAGGTGGGGACAAATGGGTTTCTTT. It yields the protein CASRWGQMGFF.